Below, 32 T cell receptor beta chains from the same sample are listed, as sequenced in a study of OX40 agonist ivuxolimab in advanced cancers. Library construction relied on the immunoSEQ multiplex PCR assay. TCRdb took this table from immuneACCESS and kept in-frame rearrangements with V and J called. Such tables lack part of the clones; where checked against another copy, unresolved V genes explain under half of the gap, and the rest is unexplained. The sample includes some 83,000 clones, with 65% to 90% observed a single time. 1.5% to 2% of the sample goes to the ten largest clones. The source material was CD4+ or CD8+ T cells sorted from blood, sampled in a trial of the OX40 agonist ivuxolimab. The source of these receptors is an adult with an advanced solid tumor such as melanoma, head and neck, liver or kidney cancer.

CDR3 in DNA: TGTGCCAGCGGAAACAGGGGCGCCGAGCAGTACTTC. Its protein is CASGNRGAEQYF. The gene calls are TRBV6-5 and TRBJ2-7; the match to TRBD1 covers 7 bases. Germline assignment: CDR1 MNHEY and CDR2 SVGAGI. The CDR3 extends over 12 amino acids. Losses at the gene ends were 8 bases for V and 6 bases for J; bases not matched to a gene: 7.

The chain links TRBV6-5 to TRBJ1-5; the D gene is possibly TRBD1 (5 bases). Trimming pared 6 bases from V and 0 bases from J, leaving 12 bases between. From germline, CDR1 is MNHEY and CDR2 SVGAGI. The CDR3 spans 15 residues. For the CDR3, the DNA is TGTGCCAGCAGCTCCCGACAGTATAGCAATCAGCCCCAGCATTTT. Residues: CASSSRQYSNQPQHF.

V and J are TRBV5-1 and TRBJ1-2; D gene ambiguous. CDR3 length equals 14 residues. Trimming stripped 6 bases from V and 0 bases from J, with 12 bases between. Germline loops: CDR1 SGHRS, CDR2 YFSETQ. CDR3 DNA sequence: TGCGCCAGCAAGGTAGGGCCTCCTAACTATGGCTACACCTTC. Its protein product is CASKVGPPNYGYTF.

This clone was recorded once. The chain has TRBV19 and TRBJ1-1; D is possibly TRBD1 (5 bases). V gave up 5 bases and J gave up 0 bases, with 7 bases separating them. Germline loops: CDR1 LNHDA, CDR2 SQIVND (reference sequence). The CDR3 runs to 13 residues. CDR3 sequence: CASSVQVNTEAFF. The CDR3 DNA reads TGTGCCAGTAGTGTACAGGTGAACACTGAAGCTTTCTTT.

The chain carries TRBV19 and TRBJ1-2; tentatively, D is TRBD1 (6 bases). V was shortened by 5 bases and J by 8 bases, with 6 bases between the two germline ends. The CDR3 consists of 10 residues. Germline V CDR1 and CDR2: LNHDA, SQIVND (reference sequence). In nucleotides, the CDR3 is TGTGCCAGTAGTGGGGGCGGCTACACCTTC. Translating it yields CASSGGGYTF.

The chain joins TRBV7-2 to TRBJ2-7; D possibly corresponds to TRBD2 (5 bases). CDR1 is SGHTA, CDR2 FQGNSA, per germline. The CDR3 totals 14 residues. V was pared by 2 bases and J by 4 bases, with 12 bases between. CDR3 in DNA: TGTGCCAGCAGCTTAAGCCCCCGGGGATACGAGCAGTACTTC. Amino acids: CASSLSPRGYEQYF. The full variable domain, its missing parts supplied by reference TRBV7-2 and TRBJ2-7, is GAGVSQSPSNKVTEKGKDVELRCDPISGHTALYWYRQSLGQGLEFLIYFQGNSAPDKSGLPSDRFSAERTGGSVSTLTIQRTQQEDSAVYLCASSLSPRGYEQYFGPGTRLTVT.

The chain is built from TRBV11-3 and TRBJ2-3; D uncertain. Trimming shortened V by 5 bases and J by 2 bases, and 8 bases separated the two germline ends. Germline assignment: CDR1 SGHNT and CDR2 YENEEA. This CDR3 region has 13 residues. CDR3 in amino acids: CASSHSITDTQYF. DNA for the CDR3: TGTGCCAGCAGCCACAGTATCACAGATACGCAGTATTTT.

The V call is TRBV7-2, the J call TRBJ2-5, with unresolved D. The J call may be incorrect, as the DNA end agrees better with TRBJ2-7. Germline-derived CDR1 and CDR2 are SGHTA and FQGNSA. There are 14 residues in the CDR3. CDR3 sequence reads: CASSIGRNFYEQYF. The CDR3 coding sequence is TGTGCCAGCAGCATAGGACGGAACTTCTACGAGCAGTACTTC.

V gene TRBV18 combines with J gene TRBJ2-2; the D gene is possibly TRBD1 (5 bases). With 2 bases removed from V and 7 bases from J, the gap between germline ends came to 5 bases. The V gene's germline CDR1 is KGHSH and CDR2 LQKENI. The CDR3 spans 12 residues. The CDR3, as DNA: TGTGCCAGCTCACCAAGGGGCGGGGAGCTGTTTTTT. This sequence encodes CASSPRGGELFF.

V and J are TRBV7-3 and TRBJ2-2, with 9 bases fitting TRBD1. CDR3 length: 18 residues. Losses at the gene ends were 5 bases for V and 2 bases for J; bases not matched to a gene: 12. Per germline, CDR1 SGHTA and CDR2 FQGTGA. The CDR3 protein is CASSLGSPGQGNTGELFF. CDR3 in DNA: TGTGCCAGCAGCCTCGGATCACCGGGACAGGGAAACACCGGGGAGCTGTTTTTT.

This clone was recorded once. The chain combines TRBV27 with TRBJ1-6, with D uncertain. With 5 bases removed from V and 0 bases from J, the gap between germline ends came to 8 bases. The CDR3 is 15 amino acids. Per the germline V gene, CDR1 is MNHEY and CDR2 is SMNVEV (reference sequence). The chain's CDR3 is CASSPSSSYNSPLHF. The CDR3 coding sequence is TGTGCCAGCAGTCCGAGCAGCTCCTATAATTCACCCCTCCACTTT.

The CDR3 loop is CASSQLTGGGTYNEQFF. The CDR3 DNA is TGTGCCAGCAGCCAATTAACGGGCGGAGGAACCTACAATGAGCAGTTCTTC. The genes are TRBV4-2 and TRBJ2-1, with D tentatively TRBD2 (5 bases). This CDR3 has 17 amino acids. The germline V gene has CDR1 LGHNA and CDR2 YNFKEQ. V was pared by 2 bases and J by 2 bases, with 16 bases between.

This chain joins TRBV6-6 and TRBJ2-3, with D perhaps TRBD2 (7 bases). Germline-derived CDR1 and CDR2 are MNHNY and SVGAGI (reference sequence). Trimming stripped 4 bases from V and 10 bases from J, with 18 bases between. The CDR3 extends over 14 amino acids. The CDR3 bases are TGTGCCAGCAGTTCCGTGGGGGGGCAGGTAGCGCAGTATTTT. It encodes CASSSVGGQVAQYF.

As for this clone: An end of the junction differs from the germline gene, which may be a read error. This rearrangement joins TRBV18 to TRBJ1-1, with D perhaps TRBD1 (5 bases). The CDR3 spans 16 residues. Germline V gene data show CDR1 as KGHSH and CDR2 as LQKENI. The CDR3 DNA reads TGTGCCAGCTCCCCACAGGAGGGCAGGAGCGGCACTGAAGCTTTCTTT. It is translated as CASSPQEGRSGTEAFF.

In nucleotides, the CDR3 is TGTGCTAGTGGCCACACCGGGGAGCTGTTTTTT. Protein sequence: CASGHTGELFF. The chain couples TRBV12-5 to TRBJ2-2; D unclear. Trimming cost V 6 bases and J 3 bases, with 2 bases left between them. This CDR3 is 11 amino acids long. Germline V gene sequence: CDR1 LGHNT, CDR2 FRNRAP.

The chain employs TRBV29-1 and TRBJ2-1, with D unresolved. V was pared by 0 bases and J by 8 bases, with 8 bases between. CDR1 and CDR2 from the germline V gene are SQVTM and ANQGSEA. This CDR3 has 12 residues. CDR3 nucleotides: TGCAGCGTTGAAGATCAGGTGGATGAGCAGTTCTTC. It codes for CSVEDQVDEQFF.

This clone was counted between two and nine times. This rearrangement joins TRBV5-1 to TRBJ1-2; perhaps TRBD1 as D (5 bases). The CDR3 is 12 residues long. Germline CDR1 reads SGHRS; CDR2 reads YFSETQ. Trimming left V 7 bases short and J 5 bases short, with 12 bases between. In nucleotides, the CDR3 is TGCGCCAGCTTTGGTGGGGGATATGGCTACACCTTC. It translates to CASFGGGYGYTF. Looking up the rest from reference TRBV5-1 and TRBJ1-2 gives the full variable domain: KAGVTQTPRYLIKTRGQQVTLSCSPISGHRSVSWYQQTPGQGLQFLFEYFSETQRNKGNFPGRFSGRQFSNSRSEMNVSTLELGDSALYLCASFGGGYGYTFGSGTRLTVV.

This chain links TRBV29-1 with TRBJ2-1, with TRBD1 matching over 9 bases. The CDR3 covers 12 residues. The germline gives CDR1 SQVTM, CDR2 ANQGSEA. After removal of 7 bases from V and 8 bases from J, the junction contained 6 bases not matched to a gene. CDR3 in amino acids: CSGGTGFDEQFF. DNA for the CDR3: TGCAGCGGGGGGACAGGGTTCGATGAGCAGTTCTTC.

V and J are TRBV7-8 and TRBJ1-4; D is unresolved. Germline CDR1 reads SGHVS; CDR2 reads FQNEAQ. The V and J ends lost 0 bases and 5 bases respectively, with 7 bases between them. CDR3 length: 14 amino acids. The CDR3 DNA reads TGTGCCAGCAGCTTAGCGTACCCAAATGAAAAACTGTTTTTT. This codes for CASSLAYPNEKLFF.

The chain is built from TRBV7-2 and TRBJ2-5; D perhaps matches TRBD2 (6 bases). The germline V gene has CDR1 SGHTA and CDR2 FQGNSA. The CDR3 runs 14 residues. V was trimmed by 6 bases and J by 1 base, leaving 12 bases between them. The CDR3, as DNA: TGTGCCAGCAGTTACCGGGGGAGCCAAGAGACCCAGTACTTC. Translation: CASSYRGSQETQYF.

The chain joins TRBV14 to TRBJ1-6, with D tentatively TRBD1 (6 bases). CDR1 SGHDN and CDR2 FVKESK come from the germline V gene. The CDR3 covers 15 residues. V dropped 4 bases and J dropped 7 bases, with 14 bases sitting between them. CDR3 sequence: CASSRSTGRNSPLHF. For the CDR3, the DNA is TGTGCCAGCAGCCGAAGTACAGGGAGGAATTCACCCCTCCACTTT. Supplemented by reference TRBV14 and TRBJ1-6, the full variable domain reads EAGVTQFPSHSVIEKGQTVTLRCDPISGHDNLYWYRRVMGKEIKFLLHFVKESKQDESGMPNNRFLAERTGGTYSTLKVQPAELEDSGVYFCASSRSTGRNSPLHFGNGTRLTVT.

The chain uses TRBV16 and TRBJ1-1; D is perhaps TRBD1 (6 bases). V lost 0 bases and J lost 5, with 16 bases in between. CDR1 is KGHSY, CDR2 FQNENV, per germline. The CDR3 is 16 residues long. CDR3 sequence: CASSQSLTGRVTEAFF. CDR3 in DNA: TGTGCCAGCAGCCAATCGCTTACAGGGAGGGTTACTGAAGCTTTCTTT.

This chain uses TRBV28 with TRBJ2-4; no reliable D call. V was shortened by 5 bases and J by 0 bases, with 11 bases between the two germline ends. Looked up from germline, CDR1 is MDHEN and CDR2 is SYDVKM. The CDR3 is made up of 15 amino acids. CDR3 protein: CASSRPRLAKNIQYF. The DNA of the CDR3 is TGTGCCAGCAGTCGGCCCCGATTAGCCAAAAACATTCAGTACTTC.

This clone was seen only once. The chain links TRBV19 to TRBJ2-2; a possible D gene is TRBD1 (7 bases). This CDR3 comprises 15 residues. Germline V lookup: CDR1 LNHDA, CDR2 SQIVND (reference sequence). The V end was cut by 7 bases, the J end by 1 base, with 13 bases between. The CDR3 DNA reads as TGTGCCAGTACGAACAGGGGACTGAACACCGGGGAGCTGTTTTTT. Translating gives CASTNRGLNTGELFF.

This clone was observed once. The rearrangement links TRBV11-2 to TRBJ1-2; D is uncertain. Germline V gene lookup returns CDR1 SGHAT and CDR2 FQNNGV. The ends were cut back, 5 bases at V and 4 bases at J, with 5 bases in the middle. This CDR3 comprises 11 residues. The CDR3 spells CASSLTYGYTF. In DNA form, the CDR3 reads TGTGCCAGCAGCCTTACCTATGGCTACACCTTC.

CDR3 DNA: TGTGCCAGCAGTTTAACCCGTCTTACAGGGGGCGCGAAACATTACGAGCAGTACTTC. Amino acids: CASSLTRLTGGAKHYEQYF. The chain recombines TRBV28 with TRBJ2-7, with 9 bases matching TRBD1. Trimming at V came to 2 bases and at J to 4 bases, leaving 18 bases not matched to a gene. The CDR3 is made up of 19 amino acids. Germline loops: CDR1 MDHEN, CDR2 SYDVKM.

The chain has TRBV21-1 and TRBJ2-1; the DNA was not used to check the table's D call, TRBD2. TRBV21-1 represents a pseudogene. CDR3 length: 13 amino acids. CDR3 protein: CATRTSGLGEQFF. CDR3 nucleotides: TGTGCCACCAGGACTAGCGGGTTAGGGGAGCAGTTCTTC.

This clone showed up just once. The V and J genes are TRBV5-4 and TRBJ2-7; TRBD1 is a possible D gene (7 bases). This CDR3 spans 14 amino acids. The V end lost 4 bases, the J end lost 4 bases, and 15 bases lay between the germline ends. Germline loops: CDR1 SGHNT, CDR2 YYREEE (reference sequence). CDR3 nucleotides: TGTGCCAGCAGCCGGGGGACAGCCTATTACGAGCAGTACTTC. Translation: CASSRGTAYYEQYF.

This chain uses TRBV6-4 with TRBJ1-1; a weak D match, TRBD1 (6 bases). With 4 bases removed from V and 6 bases from J, the gap between germline ends came to 15 bases. The CDR3 covers 14 residues. Germline V gives CDR1 MRHNA, CDR2 SNTAGT. CDR3 loop: CASSASGTTPEAFF. CDR3 nucleotide sequence: TGTGCCAGCAGTGCCTCCGGGACAACTCCTGAAGCTTTCTTT.

The V gene is TRBV18, the J gene TRBJ1-1; D is unclear. V was trimmed by 3 bases and J by 1 base, leaving 12 bases between them. Germline lookup yields CDR1 KGHSH and CDR2 LQKENI. The CDR3 has 15 residues. Here the CDR3 reads CASSPIRERNTEAFF. The CDR3 DNA reads TGTGCCAGCTCACCTATTCGGGAAAGGAACACTGAAGCTTTCTTT. Drawing the rest from reference TRBV18 and TRBJ1-1, the complete variable domain is NAGVMQNPRHLVRRRGQEARLRCSPMKGHSHVYWYRQLPEEGLKFMVYLQKENIIDESGMPKERFSAEFPKEGPSILRIQQVVRGDSAAYFCASSPIRERNTEAFFGQGTRLTVV.

The chain links TRBV6-6 to TRBJ1-2; D is ambiguous. The V and J ends lost 6 bases and 7 bases respectively, with 6 bases between them. The CDR3 consists of 10 residues. Germline V gives CDR1 MNHNY, CDR2 SVGAGI (reference sequence). The CDR3 sequence: CASREGGYTF. CDR3 sequence (DNA): TGTGCCAGCAGGGAGGGTGGCTACACCTTC.

The chain recombines TRBV7-6 with TRBJ2-7; 7 bases fit TRBD2. CDR3 length equals 14 residues. J lost 4 bases, V lost 5 bases, and 8 bases had no gene match. CDR1 SGHVS and CDR2 FNYEAQ come from the germline V gene. The CDR3, as DNA: TGTGCCAGCAGCCGTGGACTAGACACTTACGAGCAGTACTTC. Translation: CASSRGLDTYEQYF.